The sample holds one count of the clone carrying this TCR beta chain. Generated by immunoSEQ multiplex PCR, the TCRdb table keeps only in-frame clones and is missing some. The table includes 76,000 or so clones, roughly 91% detected once. The V gene end was trimmed by 5 bases and the J gene end by 1 base; junction bases not matched to a gene: 14. Germline V CDR1 and CDR2: SGHVS, FNYEAQ. The CDR3 covers 18 residues. These data are taken from a study of technical replicates of blood from several donors. The chain uses TRBV7-6 and TRBJ2-7, with 10 bases identical to TRBD2. The specimen sequenced was T cells isolated from PBMCs. This receptor was obtained from a human donor in good health. The CDR3 region has the DNA TGTGCCAGCAGCGAAAGAACGTCGGCTAGCGGGAGTTCCTACGAGCAGTACTTC. The encoded protein is CASSERTSASGSSYEQYF.